The 20 T cell receptor beta chains listed next were all sequenced from one sample in a study of blood T cells in healthy people across ages. Using a J-beta primer mix together with a sample-barcoded 5' primer, a second PCR was run for about 6 to 11 cycles. Each CDR3 protein gets one entry after TCRdb re-called the 5' RACE reads with MiXCR. The table includes around 670,000 distinct CDR3 sequences, 25% to 35% detected once. The sample was blood. Receptor source: a woman older than 75 in good health.

Ten or more counts support this clonotype. The rearrangement joins TRBV12-3 or TRBV12-4 to TRBJ2-1; 13 nucleotides align to TRBD2. After removal of 1 base from V and 9 bases from J, the junction contained 6 bases not matched to a gene. CDR3 length equals 16 residues. CDR3 DNA sequence: TGTGCCAGCAGTTTAGAACTAGCGGGGGGGCCGGGTGAGCAGTTCTTC. This encodes CASSLELAGGPGEQFF.

Ten or more counts support this clonotype. The J gene is TRBJ2-7, the V gene TRBV4-3; 8 nucleotides line up with TRBD1. Germline CDR1 reads LGHNA; CDR2 reads YSLEER. J lost 4 bases, V lost 2 bases, and 4 bases had no gene match. This CDR3 has 14 amino acids. As DNA, the CDR3 is TGCGCCAGCAGCCAAAGACAGGGGCGTTACGAGCAGTACTTC. This encodes CASSQRQGRYEQYF.

The gene calls are TRBV20-1 and TRBJ2-5, with 12 bases matching TRBD2. Germline CDR1 is DFQATT and CDR2 is SNEGSKA (reference sequence). The junction had 25 bases not matched to a gene; V was cut back by 6 bases and J by 11 bases. This CDR3 contains 18 residues. The CDR3 sequence: CSARWASGGDGSYNEQYF. The CDR3 nucleotides are TGCAGTGCAAGGTGGGCTAGCGGGGGGGACGGCTCCTACAATGAGCAGTACTTC.

Details on this clonotype: Since a much larger clone is just one base distant, this may be a read error. The chain joins TRBV5-8 to TRBJ2-5; 10 bases are shared with TRBD2. CDR1 SGHTS and CDR2 YDEGEE come from the germline V gene. V shed 0 bases and J 11 bases; nucleotides not matched to a gene: 13. The CDR3 is made up of 16 amino acids. DNA for the CDR3: TGTGCCAGCAGCTTGGGTCTAGCGGGGGCCTTTGTTGAGCAGTACTTC. It yields the protein CASSLGLAGAFVEQYF.

The V gene is TRBV10-3, the J gene TRBJ1-1; the D gene is possibly TRBD1 (5 bases). Between the trimmed V and J ends, which lost 8 bases and 1 base, there was a span of 14 bases. Per the germline V gene, CDR1 is ENHRY and CDR2 is SYGVKD. The CDR3 contains 14 residues. CDR3 nucleotides: TGTGCCATCCGAAGGGGAAGGGAGAACACTGAAGCTTTCTTT. As protein: CAIRRGRENTEAFF.

The V and J genes are TRBV4-3 and TRBJ2-5, with D possibly TRBD1 on 6 matching bases. The CDR3 consists of 18 residues. Germline V gene sequence: CDR1 LGHNA, CDR2 YSLEER. Deletions cut 0 bases from V and 11 bases from J, with 28 bases between. The CDR3 DNA is TGCGCCAGCAGCCAAGATCCGGTTTTGGGCAGGGGTGTCAATGAGCAGTACTTC. This encodes CASSQDPVLGRGVNEQYF.

The J gene is TRBJ2-1, the V gene TRBV4-3; unclear D gene. Trimming removed 1 base at V and 6 bases at J, with 4 bases between. Germline V gives CDR1 LGHNA, CDR2 YSLEER. The length of the CDR3 is 12 residues. CDR3: CASSQACNEQFF. The CDR3 nucleotides read TGCGCCAGCAGCCAAGCCTGCAATGAGCAGTTCTTC.

This clonotype was counted ten times or more. The rearrangement uses TRBV5-1 and TRBJ2-5; possibly TRBD2 for D (5 bases). Germline V CDR1 and CDR2: SGHRS, YFSETQ. The germline V and J ends were trimmed by 1 base and 3 bases, with 13 bases remaining between them. The CDR3 extends over 15 amino acids. This chain's CDR3 is CASSLNGPGEETQYF. CDR3 bases: TGCGCCAGCAGCTTGAATGGGCCCGGGGAAGAGACCCAGTACTTC.

The table lists this clonotype with a count of one. The rearrangement uses TRBV20-1 and TRBJ2-5, with D perhaps matching TRBD2 (6 bases). The CDR3 consists of 17 residues. Germline assignment: CDR1 DFQATT and CDR2 SNEGSKA (reference sequence). Between the trimmed V and J ends, which lost 3 bases and 0 bases, there was a span of 20 bases. The CDR3 sequence: CSASRGGAGYDQETQYF. CDR3 sequence (DNA): TGCAGTGCTAGTAGAGGCGGAGCGGGCTATGACCAAGAGACCCAGTACTTC.

Note on this clonotype: It may be a read error: a sequence one base away is much more abundant. The chain couples TRBV27 to TRBJ2-4; 10 bases agree with TRBD1. The J call could be wrong; TRBJ2-7 is a better fit for the DNA end. Looked up from germline, CDR1 is MNHEY and CDR2 is SMNVEV (reference sequence). The CDR3 spans 16 residues. The CDR3 nucleotides are TGTGCCAGCTCTTTGACCTGGGACAGGGGTCGTTACGAGCAGTACTTC. It codes for CASSLTWDRGRYEQYF.

Of note for this clonotype: Mismatch with germline at one junction end may stem from a read error. The chain combines TRBV5-1 with TRBJ2-6; weak D call: TRBD1 (5 bases). CDR1 and CDR2 (germline): SGHRS, YFSETQ. The CDR3 sequence is 14 residues long. DNA for the CDR3: TGCGCCAGCAGCCCGGGCTCTGGGGCCAACGTCCGGACTTTC. Protein: CASSPGSGANVRTF. Full variable domain (outside the CDR3, taken from reference TRBV5-1 and TRBJ2-6): KAGVTQTPRYLIKTRGQQVTLSCSPISGHRSVSWYQQTPGQGLQFLFEYFSETQRNKGNFPGRFSGRQFSNSRSEMNVSTLELGDSALYLCASSPGSGANVRTFGAGSRLTVL.

This chain uses TRBV10-3 with TRBJ2-4; tentatively, D is TRBD1 or TRBD2 (5 bases each). The assigned J gene may be wrong: the sequence end matches TRBJ2-7 better. This CDR3 is 16 amino acids long. CDR1 and CDR2 (germline): ENHRY, SYGVKD. The CDR3 region has the DNA TGTGCCATCAGTGAGTCGGGGGAGCGAAGGACCTACGAGCAGTACTTC. Translating gives CAISESGERRTYEQYF.

In the case of this clonotype: A much larger clone lies one base from this, so it may be a read error. The CDR3 reads CAGSSDTDRGRGETQYF. In nucleotides, the CDR3 is TGTGCCGGCAGCTCGGACACGGACAGGGGGCGGGGAGAGACCCAGTACTTC. The chain has TRBV3-1 and TRBJ2-7, with 11 positions matching TRBD1. Near its end, the DNA agrees better with TRBJ2-5, so the J call may be wrong. The length of the CDR3 is 17 residues. The germline V gene encodes CDR1 LGHDT and CDR2 YNNKEL (reference sequence).

This clonotype was counted only a few times. The chain combines TRBV5-1 with TRBJ2-2, with 9 bases matching TRBD1. Germline V gives CDR1 SGHRS, CDR2 YFSETQ. CDR3 size: 14 residues. V trimming: 4 bases; J trimming: 9 bases; junction bases outside the gene matches: 7. The CDR3 DNA is TGCGCCAGCAGCCCGGGACAGGGTGAGAGGGAGCTGTTTTTT. Translating gives CASSPGQGERELFF.

The V and J genes are TRBV12-3 or TRBV12-4 and TRBJ2-5; no reliable D call. Trimming took off 1 base at V and 1 base at J, with 7 bases between the two ends. The CDR3 totals 14 residues. The CDR3 DNA follows: TGTGCCAGCAGTTTAGTGTCCTTCCAAGAGACCCAGTACTTC. It yields the protein CASSLVSFQETQYF.

V usage is TRBV7-9 and J usage is TRBJ2-7, with D perhaps TRBD1 (6 bases). V lost 4 bases to trimming and J lost 2 bases, with 18 bases between them. Germline CDR1 SEHNR, CDR2 FQNEAQ (reference sequence). This CDR3 spans 16 amino acids. The CDR3 reads CASSSTRQGIPYEQYF. CDR3 DNA sequence: TGTGCCAGCAGCTCAACCCGGCAGGGGATCCCCTACGAGCAGTACTTC.

This clonotype is a singleton in its sample. The chain recombines TRBV29-1 with TRBJ2-7; 13 nucleotides align to TRBD2. Losses at the gene ends were 5 bases for V and 7 bases for J; bases not matched to a gene: 5. Looked up from germline, CDR1 is SQVTM and CDR2 is ANQGSEA. The CDR3 consists of 13 residues. The CDR3: CSVRLAGGVEQYF. Here the CDR3 DNA reads TGCAGCGTTAGACTAGCGGGAGGAGTAGAGCAGTACTTC.

V and J are TRBV6-1 and TRBJ2-2, with TRBD2 as a possible D gene (5 bases). The germline V gene encodes CDR1 MNHNS and CDR2 SASEGT. The CDR3 covers 13 residues. V lost 7 bases and J 4 bases, leaving 10 bases between the germline ends. DNA of the CDR3: TGTGCCAGCAACCGGGGATCCACCGGGGAGCTGTTTTTT. This translates into CASNRGSTGELFF.

The rearrangement uses TRBV2 and TRBJ2-1; TRBD1 or TRBD2 may be the D gene (5 bases each). Germline V gives CDR1 SNHLY, CDR2 FYNNEI. This CDR3 region has 14 residues. Trimming cost V 6 bases and J 9 bases, with 18 bases left between them. Written as DNA, the CDR3 is TGTGCCAGCAGGGTCGTGGGCGAGAGGGGTGAGCAGTTCTTC. The encoded protein is CASRVVGERGEQFF.

V and J are TRBV30 and TRBJ1-5; 9 bases are a match to TRBD1. The CDR3 has 13 residues. CDR1 GTSNPN and CDR2 SVGIG come from the germline V gene (reference sequence). Trimming removed 1 base from V and 10 bases from J; junction bases left unmatched: 5. CDR3 sequence reads: CAWSGQGVGPQHF. The CDR3 region has the DNA TGTGCCTGGAGTGGACAGGGGGTTGGTCCCCAGCATTTT.